The rows below give T cell receptor beta chains drawn from one sample of a study of T cell responses to AZD1222 COVID-19 vaccine. This table comes from immunoSEQ multiplex PCR, and its TCRdb copy is limited to in-frame clones, with some not included. Of some 92,000 clones listed, 90% to 95% are singletons. This specimen was peripheral blood, taken on day 0 of AZD1222 vaccination. These receptors came from an adult in good health. Both conserved end residues are trimmed from each CDR3. Fields, in order: V gene, J gene, CDR3 protein.

TRBV7-2	TRBJ1-1	ASSLWGVNTEAF
TRBV28	TRBJ2-3	ASSFRITDTQY
TRBV4-3	TRBJ1-1	ASSQATANTEAF
TRBV6-2/TRBV6-3	TRBJ2-7	ASSYSRLGSSYEQY
TRBV9	TRBJ1-3	ASSGTSQDTIY
TRBV15	TRBJ1-5	ATSRDQVGRVYQPQH
TRBV6-5	TRBJ1-2	ASRRAPDGYT
TRBV28	TRBJ1-1	ASSTDHTEAF
TRBV3-1/TRBV3-2	TRBJ1-6	ASSQNSAYNSPLH
TRBV29-1	TRBJ2-1	SVESFGTGRIYNEQF
TRBV7-3	TRBJ2-1	ASSAGQGNYNEQF
TRBV2	TRBJ2-7	ASRQGLEYEQY
TRBV5-4	TRBJ2-1	ASITRPGNYNEQF
TRBV7-9	TRBJ2-4	ASSLGDNIQY
TRBV30	TRBJ2-3	AWSVRGGRDTQY
TRBV5-4	TRBJ2-7	ASSLDQRSYEQY
TRBV3-1/TRBV3-2	TRBJ1-2	ASSLIGAQYGYT
TRBV19	TRBJ2-3	ASSLDRRRFSTDTQY
TRBV7-2	TRBJ2-1	ASSPPRGDEQF
TRBV6-5	TRBJ1-1	ASSPQGRRTEAF
TRBV4-2	TRBJ1-1	ASSQEYKNTEAF
TRBV15	TRBJ1-5	ATVRVCNQPQH
TRBV3-1/TRBV3-2	TRBJ2-7	ASSQVGREQY
TRBV4-3	TRBJ1-2	ASSQRGGGYT
TRBV5-6	TRBJ2-5	ASSLGWADQETQY
TRBV7-8	TRBJ2-5	ASSPDREQETQY
TRBV5-4	TRBJ2-7	ASSRAGGEQY
TRBV11-2	TRBJ2-1	ASTGGWGNEQF
TRBV5-8	TRBJ1-1	ASRRGRTEAF
TRBV5-1	TRBJ2-2	ASSLAHGQGSGELF
TRBV19	TRBJ2-7	ASSRTPLREQY
TRBV7-9	TRBJ2-5	ASSHDKGAETQY
TRBV27	TRBJ2-2	ASSLLGLHYTGELF
TRBV27	TRBJ1-2	ATWDFNYGYT
TRBV9	TRBJ1-5	ASSVGGRAVGLEPQH
TRBV9	TRBJ2-7	ASSVRSGTGAPEQY
TRBV10-3	TRBJ1-2	ATEGGNYGYT
TRBV12-3/TRBV12-4	TRBJ1-2	ASMGRQGDGYT